This is a list of T cell receptor beta chains from one sample in a study of cytotoxic CD8 clonotypes in ibrutinib-treated CLL. Assay used: immunoSEQ multiplex PCR; TCRdb lists only in-frame clones, some missing. This table has about 300,000 clones, around 69% appearing once. The starting material was PBMCs, obtained at disease progression, from a patient treated with ibrutinib. The receptors stem from a human donor with chronic lymphocytic leukemia. The conserved cysteine and the conserved F or W are not part of the CDR3 here. Clone size is not always given. Where it is, it says once, few, many or a class for expanded clones.

abundance | v_gene | CDR3aa
. | TRBV4-1 | ASSQDWTSQF
. | TRBV9 | ASSVFSVQDTDTQY
. | TRBV27 | ASSLVTSISGELF
. | TRBV7-3 | ASSLEALAPSGELF
. | TRBV20-1 | SARGDYEQY
few | TRBV7-6 | ASSLGDRGPYEQY
few | TRBV6-5 | ASSHLAGNTGELF
. | TRBV11-2 | ASSSSGYEQY
. | TRBV19 | ASSWGLSNTGELF
. | TRBV4-1 | ASSQDLMRVEETQY
. | TRBV6-5 | ASSYATGVNTEAF
. | TRBV10-1 | ASSDGGSPTDTQY
. | TRBV1 | TSSQVAGQRETQY
. | TRBV5-1 | ASSPLVGDTEAF
. | TRBV27 | ASSLSRSISTDTQY
. | TRBV15 | ATSRDRAGTGELF
. | TRBV25-1 | ATLGGWANVLT
. | TRBV27 | ASSARTGLGIAETQY
. | TRBV29-1 | SVEESGGYGYT
. | TRBV14 | ASSQGSHTGELF
. | TRBV5-4 | ASSLSRGGGTEAF
few | TRBV7-9 | ASSLGGIQPQH
. | TRBV11-2 | ASSLDFYGDYEQY
. | TRBV5-6 | ASSLLWGGPDTQY
. | TRBV30 | AWSWDGNQPQH
. | TRBV20-1 | SAKTGGGYT
few | TRBV6-6 | ASSYGGETQY
. | TRBV11-1 | ASSLAPGAWFQETQY
. | TRBV9 | ASSAQSVRNTEAF
. | TRBV5-1 | ASSRETGRYEQY
. | TRBV9 | ASSGDSTGELF
. | TRBV25-1 | ASSELQGINTEAF
few | TRBV28 | ASREMNTEAF
. | TRBV20-1 | SATGANEQF
. | TRBV6-5 | ASSGQGMGSPLH
. | TRBV7-7 | ASSPSGSIYEQY
. | TRBV6-5 | ASSYLAGGWDTQY
. | TRBV6-1 | ASSEAWVVGETQY
few | TRBV11-2 | ASSLAGKKYEQY
. | TRBV7-8 | ASSFLGDRYTDTQY
. | TRBV6-6 | ASSFDEQY
. | TRBV2 | ANRARWVSTDTQY
once | TRBV15 | ATSKPSGQGYIYDYT
. | TRBV6-6 | ASKREANNEQF
. | TRBV7-8 | ASSTGPESSTDTQY
few | TRBV7-6 | ASSLAVPDTQY
. | TRBV9 | ASSPRDGIQETQY
. | TRBV6-5 | ASSYRLAGPWNEQF
few | TRBV4-2 | ASSHRERGNSPLH
. | TRBV28 | ASSERAESYGYT
. | TRBV7-2 | ASSYTRQDNTEAF
few | TRBV10-3 | AIRIRESYGYT
. | TRBV4-1 | ASSQDKEVDPISGEQY
. | TRBV2 | ASSEALGVYEQY
. | TRBV11-2 | ASSPRVGPEQY
. | TRBV18 | ASSPWGELYEQY
. | TRBV9 | ASAGRVNTGELF
. | TRBV9 | ASSVAGDPYEQY
. | TRBV2 | ASRHRGLSANTGELF